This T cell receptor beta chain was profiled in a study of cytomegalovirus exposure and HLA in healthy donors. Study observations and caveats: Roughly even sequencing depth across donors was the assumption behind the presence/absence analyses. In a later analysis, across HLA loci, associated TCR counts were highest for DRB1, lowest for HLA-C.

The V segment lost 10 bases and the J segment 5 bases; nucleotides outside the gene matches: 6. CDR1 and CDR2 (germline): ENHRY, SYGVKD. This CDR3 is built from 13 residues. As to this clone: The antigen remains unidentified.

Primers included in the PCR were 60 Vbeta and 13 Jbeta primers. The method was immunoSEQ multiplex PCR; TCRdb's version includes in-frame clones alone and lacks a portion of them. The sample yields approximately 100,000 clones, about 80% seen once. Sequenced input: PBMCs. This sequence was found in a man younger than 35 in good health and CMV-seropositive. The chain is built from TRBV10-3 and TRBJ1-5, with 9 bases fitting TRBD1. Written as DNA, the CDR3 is TGTGCCAGTGGACAGGGGAAGGATCAGCCCCAGCATTTT. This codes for CASGQGKDQPQHF.